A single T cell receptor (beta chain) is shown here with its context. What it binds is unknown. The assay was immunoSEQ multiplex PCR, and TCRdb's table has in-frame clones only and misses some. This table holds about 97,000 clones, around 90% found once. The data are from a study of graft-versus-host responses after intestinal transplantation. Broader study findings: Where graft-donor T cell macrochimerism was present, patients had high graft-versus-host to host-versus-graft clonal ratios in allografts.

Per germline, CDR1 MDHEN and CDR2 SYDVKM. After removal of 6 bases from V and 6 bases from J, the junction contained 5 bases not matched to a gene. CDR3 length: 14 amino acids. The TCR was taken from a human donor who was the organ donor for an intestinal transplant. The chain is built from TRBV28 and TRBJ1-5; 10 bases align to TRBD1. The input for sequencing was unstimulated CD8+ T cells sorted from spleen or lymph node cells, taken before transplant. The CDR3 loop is CASSQTGGGQPQHF. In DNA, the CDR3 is TGTGCCAGCAGCCAGACAGGGGGCGGTCAGCCCCAGCATTTT. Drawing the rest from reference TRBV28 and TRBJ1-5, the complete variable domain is DVKVTQSSRYLVKRTGEKVFLECVQDMDHENMFWYRQDPGLGLRLIYFSYDVKMKEKGDIPEGYSVSREKKERFSLILESASTNQTSMYLCASSQTGGGQPQHFGDGTRLSIL.